This TCR beta chain was sequenced during a study of blood T cell repertoires in COVID-19. Study details: Samples taken during acute and convalescent COVID-19 were collected in the United States, Italy and Spain. T cells, B-cell-depleted T cells, or PBMCs supplied cDNA or gDNA.

Original analysis: Amplified reference gene primers provided the basis for estimating nucleated cell counts. Clones were read by immunoSEQ multiplex PCR, and TCRdb kept only the in-frame ones, dropping some. The V and J calls and clone size are taken from that table; D and trimming were inferred from the DNA. The sample has around 200,000 clones, about 85% seen once; the top ten hold approximately 15%. Germline-derived CDR1 and CDR2 are MDHEN and SYDVKM. The CDR3 length is 15 residues. With 3 bases clipped from V and 2 bases from J, the junction kept 4 bases outside the gene matches. The sequence was obtained from a woman between 65 and 79 years old with COVID-19, enrolled during active disease. Source material: peripheral blood. The chain combines TRBV28 with TRBJ1-5; TRBD1 matches at 7 bases. The CDR3 DNA reads TGTGCCAGCAGTTTTGCAGGGGGGCGCAATCAGCCCCAGCATTTT. It codes for CASSFAGGRNQPQHF.